This T cell receptor (beta chain) was sequenced in a study of cytomegalovirus exposure and HLA in healthy donors (dated by TCRdb to 2017 to 2019). Regarding the study in general: According to a later analysis, the 110 or so validation repertoires were produced on the same platform as the roughly 720 repertoires of the first cohort. The aim of the study was to test whether cataloging public T cell receptors could identify signatures of past pathogen exposure. Besides the first cohort of 550 to 750 subjects, a separate validation cohort made up of 90 to 150 different subjects was used. To predict cytomegalovirus infection status, the study combined high-throughput TCR immunosequencing, statistical association of individual TCRs with disease status, and machine learning.

The CDR3 measures 12 amino acids from cysteine to phenylalanine. Only the CDR3 region is kept as DNA, spanning 36 bases read in frame from base 1. CDR1 and CDR2 are read off the germline V gene as ENHRY and SYGVKD. The germline V and J ends show losses of 8 bases and 2 bases respectively, and no gene match explains 1 base of the junction. Libraries were made using the immunoSEQ multiplex PCR assay. Processing in the source paper ran as follows. To diagnose cytomegalovirus status from the catalog of TCR beta chain sequences, a statistical classification framework was built. In TCRdb, the immuneACCESS table is reduced to in-frame sequences with V and J assigned. These tables do not hold every clone; where another copy was compared, an unresolved V gene accounts for under half, and the others remain unexplained. V and J calls and clone size are as listed in that table; D and trimming were resolved from the DNA. The sample table contains around 150,000 clones; only one count was recorded for roughly nine tenths of them. 3% to 3.5% of the sample is held by the ten biggest clonotypes.

With respect to this clone: Its specific antigen is unknown. Per-nucleotide qualities are absent, and no much larger clonotype sits a single base away.

Separate from the approximately 690-subject first cohort, the validation cohort of roughly 130 subjects was the group to which the donors belonged. The paper as a whole reports these results and caveats: The classifier was reported to diagnose cytomegalovirus status with high specificity and sensitivity in both the original and validation cohorts. In vitro tests confirmed that three of the cytomegalovirus-associated TCR beta chains recognize cytomegalovirus antigens. Subsequent analysis determined that TCRs grouped into clusters in the first cohort also showed a tendency toward co-occurrence across the roughly 110 validation repertoires, and 94% of cluster scores exceeded 0. In the study, 150 to 200 TCR beta chains were listed as associated with cytomegalovirus. While some public TCRs were present in many individuals, most TCR sequences turned up only very rarely across donors. The authors suggested that the approach could potentially be generalized to other disease states and immunological phenotypes. A later analysis lacked HLA typing for the validation cohort, so it scored co-occurrence in that cohort across all 110 or so repertoires.

The clonotype was recovered from a woman aged 18-29 years in good health and CMV-seropositive. Recombination linked TRBV10-3 to TRBJ2-3, with TRBD1 matching 7 junction bases. The sample consisted of PBMCs. The DNA sequence reads TGTGCCATCGGGACAGTCACAGATACGCAGTATTTT. It specifies CAIGTVTDTQYF.